The sequence of this T cell receptor (beta chain) was determined in a study of blood T cells in healthy people across ages. About the study: T cells yielded about one barcoded beta molecule per two cells through template switching. Study-level points and caveats: TCR beta diversity correlated strongly with naive T cell percentage.

The use of a sample-barcoded 5' primer and a J-beta primer mix characterized a second PCR of 7 to 11 cycles. Each TCR beta cDNA got a 12-nucleotide random molecular identifier. Using its own MiXCR run on the 5' RACE reads, TCRdb lists one record per CDR3 protein. This table holds 800,000 to 900,000 distinct CDR3 sequences, around two thirds found once. Notes on this clonotype: Its antigen is not identified.

The CDR3 runs to 12 residues. With 6 bases removed from V and 1 base from J, the gap between germline ends came to 4 bases. Germline CDR1 and CDR2: MDHEN and SYDVKM. The clonotype originates from a man under 40 in good health. The chain employs TRBV28 and TRBJ1-5; the D is unclear. The specimen sequenced was blood. The DNA for the CDR3 is TGTGCCAGCAGGGAAAGCAATCAGCCCCAGCATTTT. Amino acid sequence: CASRESNQPQHF.